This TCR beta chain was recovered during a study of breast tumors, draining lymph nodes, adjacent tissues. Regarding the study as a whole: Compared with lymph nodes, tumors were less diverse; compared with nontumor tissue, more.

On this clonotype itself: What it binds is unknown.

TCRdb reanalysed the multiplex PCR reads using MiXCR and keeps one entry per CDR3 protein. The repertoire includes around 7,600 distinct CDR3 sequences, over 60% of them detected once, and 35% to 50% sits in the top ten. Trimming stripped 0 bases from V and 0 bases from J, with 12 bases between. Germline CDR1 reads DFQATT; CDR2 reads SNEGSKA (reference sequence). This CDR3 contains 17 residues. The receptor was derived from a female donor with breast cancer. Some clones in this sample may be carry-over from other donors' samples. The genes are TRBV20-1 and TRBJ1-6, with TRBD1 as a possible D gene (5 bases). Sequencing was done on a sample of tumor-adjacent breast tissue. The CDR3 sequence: CSARDMGRSSYNSPLHF. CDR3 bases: TGCAGTGCTAGAGATATGGGACGTAGCTCCTATAATTCACCCCTCCACTTT.